The 23 T cell receptor beta chains listed next were all sequenced from one sample in a study of cytomegalovirus exposure and HLA in healthy donors. The PCR contained 60 Vbeta and 13 Jbeta primers. Profiled with immunoSEQ multiplex PCR; TCRdb holds only in-frame clones, not every one. The sample lists around 190,000 clones, roughly 77% occurring once. The specimen was PBMCs. The source of these receptors is a man in his forties or fifties in good health and CMV-seropositive.

The chain joins TRBV4-3 to TRBJ2-3; 12 nucleotides agree with TRBD2. The CDR3 loop spans 18 amino acids. J was trimmed by 1 base and V by 5 bases; bases with no gene match: 10. Germline V gives CDR1 LGHNA, CDR2 YSLEER. The DNA of the CDR3 is TGCGCCAGCAGCTATTACCTAGCGGGAGGGTCGGGCACAGATACGCAGTATTTT. Translation gives CASSYYLAGGSGTDTQYF.

The J gene is TRBJ1-1, the V gene TRBV4-3; 7 bases are a match to TRBD1. This CDR3 has 14 residues. Germline V gene data show CDR1 as LGHNA and CDR2 as YSLEER. V gave up 3 bases and J gave up 5 bases; unmatched junction bases: 6. This chain's CDR3 is CASSQLTGKTEAFF. CDR3 bases: TGCGCCAGCAGCCAGTTGACAGGGAAAACTGAAGCTTTCTTT.

The chain recombines TRBV6-1 with TRBJ1-1; TRBD1 matches at 7 bases. The junction had 5 bases not matched to a gene; V was cut back by 4 bases and J by 6 bases. Germline assignment: CDR1 MNHNS and CDR2 SASEGT. This CDR3 is 13 amino acids long. CDR3 loop: CASSATGDAEAFF. The CDR3 coding sequence is TGTGCCAGCAGTGCCACAGGGGATGCTGAAGCTTTCTTT.

The chain has TRBV6-5 and TRBJ2-3; 7 bases align to TRBD1. Trimming removed 6 bases from V and 2 bases from J; junction bases left unmatched: 5. Germline V gene data show CDR1 as MNHEY and CDR2 as SVGAGI. The CDR3 has 14 residues. The CDR3 region is CASRSGTDTDTQYF. In DNA, the CDR3 is TGTGCCAGCAGGTCCGGGACAGACACAGATACGCAGTATTTT.

The chain carries TRBV7-7 and TRBJ2-5, with D unresolved. The CDR3 totals 15 residues. Germline CDR1 and CDR2: SSHAT and FNYEAQ (reference sequence). V lost 2 bases and J 4 bases, leaving 14 bases between the germline ends. The CDR3 nucleotides are TGTGCCAGCAGCTTAACGGGTGGTATGAGAGAGACCCAGTACTTC. This encodes CASSLTGGMRETQYF.

DNA for the CDR3: TGTGCCAGCAGTTACCCCCAGGGTCAGGGCACTGAAGCTTTCTTT. It translates to CASSYPQGQGTEAFF. The chain uses TRBV6-6 and TRBJ1-1; D possibly corresponds to TRBD1 (5 bases). V dropped 2 bases and J dropped 4 bases, with 14 bases sitting between them. This CDR3 region has 15 residues. Germline assignment: CDR1 MNHNY and CDR2 SVGAGI (reference sequence).

This chain connects TRBV4-2 to TRBJ2-7; weak D call: TRBD2 (5 bases). This CDR3 has 14 amino acids. V lost 0 bases and J lost 7, with 13 bases in between. CDR1 and CDR2 from the germline V gene are LGHNA and YNFKEQ. CDR3 coding DNA: TGTGCCAGCAGCCAAGATCGGGGATCGCGGGAGCAGTACTTC. This sequence encodes CASSQDRGSREQYF.

CDR3 loop: CASSPPSFGGQTGELFF. The CDR3 bases are TGTGCCAGCAGCCCCCCGAGTTTTGGTGGACAGACCGGGGAGCTGTTTTTT. The chain recombines TRBV5-6 with TRBJ2-2, with a tentative D call TRBD1 (6 bases). Germline loops: CDR1 SGHDT, CDR2 YYEEEE. Trimming cost V 4 bases and J 5 bases, with 21 bases left between them. The CDR3 totals 17 residues.

The chain joins TRBV18 to TRBJ2-6; maybe TRBD2 (6 bases). The CDR3 covers 16 residues. V lost 6 bases and J 0 bases, leaving 12 bases between the germline ends. Germline CDR1 reads KGHSH; CDR2 reads LQKENI. The CDR3: CASSAGLFSGANVLTF. The CDR3 nucleotides are TGTGCCAGCTCGGCGGGACTCTTCTCTGGGGCCAACGTCCTGACTTTC.

Details on this clone: One end of the junction fails to match germline, which may point to a read error. The chain employs TRBV7-8 and TRBJ2-1; no clear D gene. The germline V gene has CDR1 SGHVS and CDR2 FQNEAQ. The CDR3 extends over 15 amino acids. The CDR3 protein is CASSPPRLSYNERFF. CDR3 DNA sequence: TGTGCCAGCAGCCCCCCCCGCCTTTCCTACAATGAGCGGTTCTTC.

V and J are TRBV5-1 and TRBJ2-5; 11 bases fit TRBD1. The CDR3 extends over 15 amino acids. V shed 2 bases, J shed 5 bases, and the junction held 5 bases outside the gene matches. CDR1 and CDR2 (germline): SGHRS, YFSETQ. The CDR3 loop reads CASSLRTGGWETQYF. The CDR3, as DNA: TGCGCCAGCAGCTTACGGACAGGGGGCTGGGAGACCCAGTACTTC.

DNA of the CDR3: TGTGCCAGCAGTTTATTTTGGGCGTCCTACGAGCAGTACTTC. Its protein is CASSLFWASYEQYF. J is TRBJ2-7 and V is TRBV27, with no clear D. CDR1 and CDR2 (germline): MNHEY, SMNVEV (reference sequence). The CDR3 runs to 14 residues. With 1 base removed from V and 1 base from J, the gap between germline ends came to 8 bases.

This sequence joins TRBV5-4 and TRBJ1-2; D gene uncertain. This CDR3 comprises 12 residues. Trimming left V 5 bases short and J 3 bases short, with 8 bases between. CDR1 is SGHNT and CDR2 is YYREEE in the germline V gene (reference sequence). The chain's CDR3 is CASRFGDYGYTF. In DNA form, the CDR3 reads TGTGCCAGCAGATTCGGGGACTATGGCTACACCTTC. Full variable domain (rest looked up from reference TRBV5-4 and TRBJ1-2): ETGVTQSPTHLIKTRGQQVTLRCSSQSGHNTVSWYQQALGQGPQFIFQYYREEENGRGNFPPRFSGLQFPNYSSELNVNALELDDSALYLCASRFGDYGYTFGSGTRLTVV.

The chain uses TRBV11-2 and TRBJ1-1, with a weak D call TRBD1 (5 bases). This CDR3 region has 14 residues. Germline-derived CDR1 and CDR2 are SGHAT and FQNNGV. Trimming removed 1 base from V and 0 bases from J, with 6 bases in between. The DNA for the CDR3 is TGTGCCAGCAGCTTAGCGGGGGTGAACACTGAAGCTTTCTTT. This encodes CASSLAGVNTEAFF. Complete variable domain (other parts from reference TRBV11-2 and TRBJ1-1): EAGVAQSPRYKIIEKRQSVAFWCNPISGHATLYWYQQILGQGPKLLIQFQNNGVVDDSQLPKDRFSAERLKGVDSTLKIQPAKLEDSAVYLCASSLAGVNTEAFFGQGTRLTVV.

The chain joins TRBV9 to TRBJ2-5; TRBD1 aligns across 12 bases. The CDR3 runs to 17 residues. Germline assignment: CDR1 SGDLS and CDR2 YYNGEE. Trimming cost V 2 bases and J 5 bases; bases outside gene matches: 10. CDR3 protein: CASSVTGTGGLGETQYF. In DNA, the CDR3 is TGTGCCAGCAGCGTTACCGGGACAGGGGGCTTGGGGGAGACCCAGTACTTC.

V is TRBV2 and J is TRBJ2-7; TRBD2 might be the D (5 bases). CDR1 is SNHLY and CDR2 is FYNNEI in the germline V gene. V dropped 2 bases and J dropped 5 bases, with 13 bases sitting between them. The CDR3 contains 14 residues. The CDR3: CASSERVAGDEQYF. The CDR3 DNA reads as TGTGCCAGCAGTGAAAGGGTGGCGGGCGACGAGCAGTACTTC.

The V gene is TRBV6-1, the J gene TRBJ2-5; 9 bases match TRBD1. The J call may be incorrect, as the DNA end agrees better with TRBJ2-7. CDR3 size: 14 residues. Germline V CDR1 and CDR2: MNHNS, SASEGT. The CDR3 protein is CASSGQGGSYEQYF. The CDR3, as DNA: TGTGCCAGCAGTGGACAGGGGGGTTCCTACGAGCAGTACTTC.

V is TRBV7-3 and J is TRBJ1-5; D call uncertain. Per germline, CDR1 SGHTA and CDR2 FQGTGA. The V end lost 1 base, the J end lost 5 bases, and 12 bases lay between the germline ends. The CDR3 has 15 amino acids. CDR3 nucleotide sequence: TGTGCCAGCAGCTTAATTAGGGAGGATTATCAGCCCCAGCATTTT. Encoded protein: CASSLIREDYQPQHF.

The J gene is TRBJ1-6, the V gene TRBV15; tentative D call: TRBD1 (5 bases). CDR1 is LNHNV, CDR2 YYDKDF, per germline (reference sequence). V lost 0 bases, J lost 10 bases, and 10 bases lay in between. The CDR3 covers 14 residues. CDR3 sequence: CATSRDRGSSPLHF. In DNA form, the CDR3 reads TGTGCCACCAGCAGAGATCGGGGGAGCTCACCCCTCCACTTT.

This clone was counted only a few times. V and J are TRBV12-5 and TRBJ2-5; 10 bases are shared with TRBD1. CDR3 size: 14 residues. Germline V lookup: CDR1 LGHNT, CDR2 FRNRAP. Unmatched junction bases numbered 4, after V lost 1 base and J lost 8 bases. This CDR3 is CASGLGGQGSTQYF. DNA of the CDR3: TGTGCTAGTGGTTTGGGGGGACAGGGGTCAACCCAGTACTTC.

This clone was counted a few times. The chain carries TRBV28 and TRBJ2-5, with 9 bases identical to TRBD1. The CDR3 has 14 amino acids. V shed 4 bases, J shed 2 bases, and the junction held 2 bases outside the gene matches. Per germline, CDR1 MDHEN and CDR2 SYDVKM. In DNA form, the CDR3 reads TGTGCCAGCAGTTCAGGACAGGGGCAAGAGACCCAGTACTTC. Translating it yields CASSSGQGQETQYF.

This chain joins TRBV4-1 and TRBJ1-2, with 7 bases matching TRBD1. Germline V gives CDR1 MGHRA, CDR2 YSYEKL. The CDR3 runs to 17 residues. V was pared by 4 bases and J by 1 base, with 12 bases of the junction left unmatched. The CDR3 DNA sequence: TGCGCCAGCAGCCGAAACCGGGACAGCTCCTATAACTATGGCTACACCTTC. Translation: CASSRNRDSSYNYGYTF.

The count of this clone is one. The chain links TRBV25-1 to TRBJ1-2; 10 bases are shared with TRBD1. The V segment lost 2 bases and the J segment 8 bases; nucleotides outside the gene matches: 8. The CDR3 spans 15 residues. Per germline, CDR1 MGHDK and CDR2 SYGVNS. CDR3 DNA sequence: TGTGCCAGCAGTGAAACGGGACAGGGGACGGAAGGCTACACCTTC. It translates to CASSETGQGTEGYTF.